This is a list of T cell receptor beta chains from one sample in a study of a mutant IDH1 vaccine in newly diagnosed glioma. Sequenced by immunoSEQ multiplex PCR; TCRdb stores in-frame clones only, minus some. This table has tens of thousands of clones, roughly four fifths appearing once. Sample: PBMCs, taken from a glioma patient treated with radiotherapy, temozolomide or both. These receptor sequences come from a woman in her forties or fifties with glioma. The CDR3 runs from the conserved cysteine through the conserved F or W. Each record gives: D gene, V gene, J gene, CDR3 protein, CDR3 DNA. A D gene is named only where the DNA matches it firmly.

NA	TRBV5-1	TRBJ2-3	CASSLVGPSSTDTQYF	TGCGCCAGCAGCTTGGTAGGGCCGAGTAGCACAGATACGCAGTATTTT
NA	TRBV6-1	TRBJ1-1	CASSDPNTEAFF	TGTGCCAGCAGTGACCCAAACACTGAAGCTTTCTTT
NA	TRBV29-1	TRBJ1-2	CSAHSNRGYTF	TGCAGCGCCCACAGTAATCGGGGCTACACCTTC
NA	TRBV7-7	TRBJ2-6	CASSPRGGAGANVLTF	TGTGCCAGCAGCCCCCGAGGCGGGGCCGGGGCCAACGTCCTGACTTTC
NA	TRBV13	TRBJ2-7	CASSLGGTPSYEQYF	TGTGCCAGCAGCTTAGGCGGGACACCTTCCTACGAGCAGTACTTC
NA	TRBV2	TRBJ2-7	CASSELSEQYF	TGTGCCAGCAGTGAGTTAAGCGAGCAGTACTTC
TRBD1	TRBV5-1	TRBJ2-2	CATQRGQGTGELFF	TGCGCCACCCAGAGGGGACAGGGGACCGGGGAGCTGTTTTTT
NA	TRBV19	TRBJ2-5	CASGAPEIRETQYF	TGTGCCAGTGGGGCCCCCGAAATACGAGAGACCCAGTACTTC
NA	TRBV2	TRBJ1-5	CASTAQKAYSNQPQHF	TGTGCCAGCACTGCTCAAAAGGCCTATAGCAATCAGCCCCAGCATTTT
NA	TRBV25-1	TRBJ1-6	CASKMGNSPLHF	TGTGCCAGCAAAATGGGGAATTCACCCCTCCACTTT
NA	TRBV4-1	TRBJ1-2	CASSQGQRLYGYTF	TGCGCCAGCAGCCAAGGACAGCGCCTTTATGGCTACACCTTC
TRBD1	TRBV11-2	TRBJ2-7	CASNKPGQGVYEQYF	TGTGCCAGCAACAAACCGGGACAGGGAGTCTACGAGCAGTACTTC
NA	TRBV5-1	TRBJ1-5	CASSLNPGEGQPQHF	TGCGCCAGCAGCTTGAACCCAGGGGAAGGGCAGCCCCAGCATTTT
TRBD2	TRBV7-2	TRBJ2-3	CASSLEGLAGLDTQYF	TGTGCCAGCAGCTTAGAGGGGCTAGCGGGATTAGATACGCAGTATTTT
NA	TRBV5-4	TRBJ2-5	CASSPGEAQETQYF	TGTGCCAGCAGCCCGGGGGAGGCCCAAGAGACCCAGTACTTC
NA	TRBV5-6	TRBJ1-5	CASSLGGYSNQPQHF	TGTGCCAGCAGCTTGGGGGGATATAGCAATCAGCCCCAGCATTTT
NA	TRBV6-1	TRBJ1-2	CASNQAGVGDYGYTF	TGTGCCAGCAACCAGGCGGGGGTGGGGGACTATGGCTACACCTTC
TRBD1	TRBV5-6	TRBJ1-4	CASSPRTGRRPANEKLFF	TGTGCCAGCAGCCCGCGGACAGGGAGGAGACCGGCTAATGAAAAACTGTTTTTT
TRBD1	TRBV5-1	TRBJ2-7	CASSPGTGATQYNAYEQYF	TGCGCCAGCAGCCCGGGGACAGGGGCGACCCAGTACAACGCCTACGAGCAGTACTTC
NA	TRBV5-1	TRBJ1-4	CASSLEAGLSEKLFF	TGCGCCAGCAGCTTGGAGGCAGGACTGAGTGAAAAACTGTTTTTT
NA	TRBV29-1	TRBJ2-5	CSVPAGAGETQYF	TGCAGCGTCCCGGCAGGGGCAGGAGAGACCCAGTACTTC
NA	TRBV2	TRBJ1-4	CASSERGTLEKLFF	TGTGCCAGCAGTGAAAGGGGTACTCTCGAAAAACTGTTTTTT
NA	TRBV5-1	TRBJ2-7	CASSLAEGPIYEQYF	TGCGCCAGCAGCTTGGCAGAAGGGCCGATATACGAGCAGTACTTC
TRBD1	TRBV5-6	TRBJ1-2	CASSLLQGMGGYTF	TGTGCCAGCAGCTTACTACAGGGGATGGGTGGCTACACCTTC
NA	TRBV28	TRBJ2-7	CASSLQSRAVYEQYF	TGTGCCAGCAGTTTACAATCCCGGGCGGTCTACGAGCAGTACTTC